This T cell receptor (beta chain) was found in a study of T cell changes during pregnancy in multiple sclerosis. From germline, CDR1 is LGHNA and CDR2 YSLEER. V dropped 4 bases and J dropped 0 bases, with 15 bases sitting between them. The CDR3 consists of 16 residues. Generated by immunoSEQ multiplex PCR, the TCRdb table keeps only in-frame clones and is missing some. The sample holds nearly 60,000 clones, around 90% seen once. The J gene is TRBJ1-1, the V gene TRBV4-3; D is unclear. The sample consisted of CD4+ T cells from peripheral blood mononuclear cells, taken after pregnancy. The clonotype originates from a female donor in good health, enrolled as a control in a pregnancy study. The DNA for the CDR3 is TGCGCCAGCAGCCTCCGCAGGAACCTATTGAACACTGAAGCTTTCTTT. Protein: CASSLRRNLLNTEAFF.